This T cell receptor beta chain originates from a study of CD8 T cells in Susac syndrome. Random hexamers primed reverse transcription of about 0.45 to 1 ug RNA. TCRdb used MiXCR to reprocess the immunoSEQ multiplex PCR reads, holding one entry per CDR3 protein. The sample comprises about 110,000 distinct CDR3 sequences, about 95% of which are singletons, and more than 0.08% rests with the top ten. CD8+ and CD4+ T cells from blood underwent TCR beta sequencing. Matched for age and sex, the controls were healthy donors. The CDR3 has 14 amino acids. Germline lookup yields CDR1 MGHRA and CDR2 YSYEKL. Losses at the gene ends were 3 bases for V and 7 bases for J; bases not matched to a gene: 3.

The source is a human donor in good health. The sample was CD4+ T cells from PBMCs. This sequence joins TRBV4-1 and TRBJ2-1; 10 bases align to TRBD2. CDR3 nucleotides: TGCGCCAGCAGCCAGCTAGCGGGAGTTAATGAGCAGTTCTTC. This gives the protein CASSQLAGVNEQFF.